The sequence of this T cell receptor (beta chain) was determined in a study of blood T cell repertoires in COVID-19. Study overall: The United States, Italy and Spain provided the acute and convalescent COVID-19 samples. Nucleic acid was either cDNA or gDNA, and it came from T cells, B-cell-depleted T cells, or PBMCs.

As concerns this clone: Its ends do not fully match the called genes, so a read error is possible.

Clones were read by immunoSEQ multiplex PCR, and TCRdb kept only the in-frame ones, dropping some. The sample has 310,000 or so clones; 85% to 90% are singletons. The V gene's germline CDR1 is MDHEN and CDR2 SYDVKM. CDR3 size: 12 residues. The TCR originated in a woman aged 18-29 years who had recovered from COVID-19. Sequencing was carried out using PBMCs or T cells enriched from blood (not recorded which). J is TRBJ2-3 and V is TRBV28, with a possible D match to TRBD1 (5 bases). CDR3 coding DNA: TGTGCCAGCAGTTTCGGCAGGGTGAATCCCTTTTTT. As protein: CASSFGRVNPFF.